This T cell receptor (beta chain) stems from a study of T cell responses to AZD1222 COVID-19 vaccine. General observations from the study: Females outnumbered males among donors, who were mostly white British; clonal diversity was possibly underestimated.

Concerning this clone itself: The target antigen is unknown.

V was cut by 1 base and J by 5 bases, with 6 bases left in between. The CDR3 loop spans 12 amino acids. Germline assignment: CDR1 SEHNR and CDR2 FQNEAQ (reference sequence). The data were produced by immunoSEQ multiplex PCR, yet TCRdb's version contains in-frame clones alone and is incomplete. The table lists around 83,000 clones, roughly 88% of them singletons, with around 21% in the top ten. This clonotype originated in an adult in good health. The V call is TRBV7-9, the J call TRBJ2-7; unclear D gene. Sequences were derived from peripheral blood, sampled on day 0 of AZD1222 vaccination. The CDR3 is CASSLGVHEQYF. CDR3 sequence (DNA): TGTGCCAGCAGCTTAGGTGTCCACGAGCAGTACTTC.